The source of this TCR beta chain is a study of blood T cell repertoires in COVID-19. The junction had 7 bases not matched to a gene; V was cut back by 2 bases and J by 3 bases. In germline, CDR1 is MNHEY, CDR2 SVGEGT. The CDR3 is 16 amino acids. Libraries were prepared by immunoSEQ multiplex PCR; TCRdb keeps only in-frame clonotypes and omits some of them. The sample includes 130,000 to 150,000 clones, approximately 82% of them seen just once. The rearrangement links TRBV6-2 or TRBV6-3 to TRBJ1-1; 9 bases fit TRBD1. The sequenced sample was peripheral blood. This clonotype originated in a man between 60 and 75 years old with active or convalescent COVID-19. CDR3 loop: CASSYRRRTGDTEAFF. In DNA, the CDR3 is TGTGCCAGCAGTTACCGCCGAAGGACAGGGGACACTGAAGCTTTCTTT.